This TCR beta chain was retrieved from a study of spatial heterogeneity in lung cancer. Overall study: Consistently, beta-chain sequences turned up in larger numbers than alpha-chain sequences did. General observations from the study: Expanded alpha and beta TCR counts within tumors tracked tumor mutation counts. Nonsynonymous mutations, ubiquitous and regional, were tracked respectively by counts of ubiquitous and regional expanded TCRs.

The time point was: sample taken at primary tumor resection. The donor population consisted of just over 70 patients with untreated, early-stage non-small cell lung cancer. In each case, whole RNA from tumor, nontumor lung or frozen PBMC was sequenced unsorted. Each CDR3 protein is one row after TCRdb ran MiXCR on the 5' RACE reads. The sample comprises about 6,000 distinct CDR3 sequences, 11% to 15% of which are singletons, and around 11% rests with the top ten. Per the germline V gene, CDR1 is SGHRS and CDR2 is YFSETQ. V was cut by 6 bases and J by 5 bases, with 12 bases left in between. The CDR3 is 13 residues long. This clonotype is judged medium-sized. Its antigen is as yet unknown. As an off-target read in a library built for alpha chains, this beta chain has a frequency of little significance.

Material: lung tumor tissue, obtained at surgery. The receptor was derived from a male donor with early-stage non-small cell lung cancer. The chain carries TRBV5-1 and TRBJ2-1, with D unresolved. The CDR3 sequence: CASNLDWNNEQFF. CDR3 nucleotides: TGCGCCAGCAACCTCGACTGGAACAATGAGCAGTTCTTC.